This TCR beta chain came from a study of cytomegalovirus exposure and HLA in healthy donors. Across the whole study: There were around 390 genotyped donors. Of these, roughly 86% fell in the genetic ancestry cluster associated with self-reported Caucasian donors. Study-level results: In the analysis, some V segments, TRBV6-2 and TRBV6-3 included, were excluded as indistinguishable.

A remark on this clone: The target antigen is unknown.

With 2 bases removed from V and 8 bases from J, the gap between germline ends came to 12 bases. In germline, CDR1 is SGHAT, CDR2 FQDESV (reference sequence). The CDR3 runs 13 residues. The primer mix had 60 Vbeta and 13 Jbeta primers. Sequenced by immunoSEQ multiplex PCR; TCRdb stores in-frame clones only, minus some. The sample has fewer than 110,000 clones, roughly 82% seen once; the top ten hold approximately 2.4%. The sequenced sample was PBMCs. The V gene is TRBV11-1, the J gene TRBJ1-1, with D possibly TRBD1 on 5 matching bases. The receptor's source is a man aged 30-40 years in good health and CMV-seropositive. The CDR3 DNA reads TGTGCCAGCAGCTTACGGGGGAGAGGAGAAGCTTTCTTT. It is translated as CASSLRGRGEAFF. Together with reference TRBV11-1 and TRBJ1-1, the CDR3 gives the full variable domain: EAEVAQSPRYKITEKSQAVAFWCDPISGHATLYWYRQILGQGPELLVQFQDESVVDDSQLPKDRFSAERLKGVDSTLKIQPAELGDSAMYLCASSLRGRGEAFFGQGTRLTVV.